One and the same sample provided the 32 T cell receptor beta chains below, sequenced in a study of blood T cell repertoires in COVID-19. Some clones are missing from TCRdb's copy, which holds only in-frame ones; the method was immunoSEQ multiplex PCR. The data show over 150,000 clones, roughly 80% seen once. The material sequenced was peripheral blood. The receptors were sampled from a woman aged 55-70 years with COVID-19, enrolled during active disease.

V usage is TRBV3-1 (or the pseudogene TRBV3-2) and J usage is TRBJ1-1; D possibly corresponds to TRBD1 (5 bases). Germline-derived CDR1 and CDR2 are LGHDT and YNNKEL (reference sequence). The CDR3 consists of 16 residues. V lost 1 base and J lost 1, with 13 bases in between. The CDR3 coding sequence is TGTGCCAGCAGCCAAGTTCTCAGGACACAGAACACTGAAGCTTTCTTT. This encodes CASSQVLRTQNTEAFF.

As DNA, the CDR3 is TGCAGTGCTAGTAAAGGGTCAGGGGGCGCAGGGCAGCCCCAGCATTTT. Its translation is CSASKGSGGAGQPQHF. The rearrangement joins TRBV20-1 to TRBJ1-5, with TRBD1 matching 8 bases. Germline CDR1 DFQATT, CDR2 SNEGSKA (reference sequence). This CDR3 spans 16 amino acids. V shed 3 bases, J shed 7 bases, and the junction held 14 bases outside the gene matches.

This clone was found a few times. This rearrangement joins TRBV5-6 to TRBJ1-2, with 7 bases aligning to TRBD1. This CDR3 has 14 residues. Germline trimming cut 5 bases from V and 4 bases from J; bases unmatched to any gene: 8. The germline CDR1 and CDR2 sequences are SGHDT and YYEEEE. This CDR3 is CASRAGTDFYGYTF. CDR3 DNA: TGTGCCAGCAGAGCCGGGACAGACTTCTATGGCTACACCTTC.

The V call is TRBV18, the J call TRBJ1-4; D gene ambiguous. Trimming left V 0 bases short and J 7 bases short, with 15 bases between. Germline CDR1 reads KGHSH; CDR2 reads LQKENI. This CDR3 spans 16 amino acids. DNA for the CDR3: TGTGCCAGCTCACCACCGGTATTACAGCCGCCTGAAAAACTGTTTTTT. It yields the protein CASSPPVLQPPEKLFF. Combining the CDR3 with reference TRBV18 and TRBJ1-4 gives the whole variable domain NAGVMQNPRHLVRRRGQEARLRCSPMKGHSHVYWYRQLPEEGLKFMVYLQKENIIDESGMPKERFSAEFPKEGPSILRIQQVVRGDSAAYFCASSPPVLQPPEKLFFGSGTQLSVL.

The chain links TRBV9 to TRBJ1-6; D is uncertain. CDR3 length: 14 residues. CDR1 SGDLS and CDR2 YYNGEE come from the germline V gene. Trimming stripped 0 bases from V and 13 bases from J, with 14 bases between. CDR3 DNA: TGTGCCAGCAGCGTAGATAGATACGACACCCCCCTCCACTTT. It codes for CASSVDRYDTPLHF.

V is TRBV6-1 and J is TRBJ1-5; TRBD1 aligns across 10 bases. This CDR3 spans 18 amino acids. Germline loops: CDR1 MNHNS, CDR2 SASEGT. With 4 bases clipped from V and 2 bases from J, the junction kept 11 bases outside the gene matches. CDR3 nucleotides: TGTGCCAGCAGTGGGTTTTTGAGACAGGGGGCAGGCAATCAGCCCCAGCATTTT. Its protein is CASSGFLRQGAGNQPQHF.

The CDR3 DNA reads TGTGCCAGCAGCCCTGGGGCAGGGCGGATGAACACTGAAGCTTTCTTT. Protein: CASSPGAGRMNTEAFF. The V gene is TRBV3-1 (or the pseudogene TRBV3-2), the J gene TRBJ1-1; possibly TRBD1 for D (5 bases). With 4 bases removed from V and 0 bases from J, the gap between germline ends came to 15 bases. There are 16 residues in the CDR3. Germline CDR1 is LGHDT and CDR2 is YNNKEL (reference sequence).

Worth noting for this clone: The identical CDR3 is also encoded by other nucleotide sequences in the sample. This chain connects TRBV6-5 to TRBJ1-2; 7 bases fit TRBD1. The CDR3 is 13 residues long. Trimming took 6 bases from V and 4 from J; bases not matched to a gene: 5. Germline-derived CDR1 and CDR2 are MNHEY and SVGAGI. Here the CDR3 reads CASSPGQIYGYTF. In DNA, the CDR3 is TGTGCCAGCAGCCCGGGACAGATCTATGGCTACACCTTC.

The chain uses TRBV5-1 and TRBJ2-5; D might be TRBD2 (5 bases). The ends were cut back, 0 bases at V and 2 bases at J, with 11 bases in the middle. CDR3 length equals 15 residues. Per germline, CDR1 SGHRS and CDR2 YFSETQ. In DNA, the CDR3 is TGCGCCAGCAGCTTGGCTACCGGGATGCAAGAGACCCAGTACTTC. Its translation is CASSLATGMQETQYF.

V gene TRBV7-3 combines with J gene TRBJ1-6; a possible D gene is TRBD1 (5 bases). This CDR3 has 15 amino acids. CDR1 is SGHTA, CDR2 FQGTGA, per germline. V was trimmed by 5 bases and J by 4 bases, leaving 12 bases between them. In nucleotides, the CDR3 is TGTGCCAGCAGCGAAGACAGCGCGTATAATTCACCCCTCCACTTT. Its translation: CASSEDSAYNSPLHF.

This clone was recorded a few times. V gene TRBV30 combines with J gene TRBJ1-4; TRBD1 aligns across 9 bases. The junction had 1 base not matched to a gene; V was cut back by 4 bases and J by 4 bases. The CDR3 is made up of 13 amino acids. Looked up from germline, CDR1 is GTSNPN and CDR2 is SVGIG (reference sequence). The DNA for the CDR3 is TGTGCCTGGAAGGGACAGGGTAATGAAAAACTGTTTTTT. Encoded protein: CAWKGQGNEKLFF.

The V gene is TRBV5-1, the J gene TRBJ2-7; D may be TRBD1 (5 bases). The germline V and J ends were trimmed by 1 base and 7 bases, with 18 bases remaining between them. This CDR3 is 15 amino acids long. Germline V gene data show CDR1 as SGHRS and CDR2 as YFSETQ. CDR3 sequence (DNA): TGCGCCAGCAGCTTGCTCCAGGGCCCCATGGGAGAGCAGTACTTC. Translating it yields CASSLLQGPMGEQYF.

CDR3 coding DNA: TGTGCCAGCAGCTTAGAGGGGGGGAGAGGAAACACCATATATTTT. Translating it yields CASSLEGGRGNTIYF. The chain has TRBV7-3 and TRBJ1-3; D perhaps matches TRBD1 (6 bases). Germline-derived CDR1 and CDR2 are SGHTA and FQGTGA. The CDR3 loop spans 15 amino acids. The germline V and J ends were trimmed by 2 bases and 4 bases, with 12 bases remaining between them.

The chain is built from TRBV13 and TRBJ2-5, with 11 bases that match TRBD2. Trimming took 3 bases from V and 4 from J; bases not matched to a gene: 1. The CDR3 has 14 residues. Germline V gene lookup returns CDR1 PRHDT and CDR2 FYEKMQ (reference sequence). CDR3 in DNA: TGTGCCAGCAGCTTCGGGACTAGCGGAGAGACCCAGTACTTC. Its protein is CASSFGTSGETQYF.

This clone showed up just a few times. The genes are TRBV10-2 and TRBJ2-3; perhaps TRBD2 as D (5 bases). This CDR3 comprises 15 residues. V gave up 5 bases and J gave up 0 bases, with 12 bases separating them. CDR1 and CDR2 (germline): WSHSY, SAAADI. In DNA form, the CDR3 reads TGCGCCAGCAGTACCACTAGAGGGAGCACAGATACGCAGTATTTT. Translated: CASSTTRGSTDTQYF.

This clone was found a few times. J is TRBJ1-1 and V is TRBV6-6, with 8 nucleotides matching TRBD1. The CDR3 spans 17 residues. The V gene's germline CDR1 is MNHNY and CDR2 SVGAGI (reference sequence). With V trimmed by 5 bases and J by 0 bases, 11 bases remained unmatched. Written as DNA, the CDR3 is TGTGCCAGCAGTCATACCGCGACAGGGGTCCTGAACACTGAAGCTTTCTTT. Its protein product is CASSHTATGVLNTEAFF.

This sequence joins TRBV7-2 and TRBJ2-5; TRBD2 matches at 8 bases. Germline CDR1 is SGHTA and CDR2 is FQGNSA. This CDR3 is built from 14 residues. Trimming cost V 1 base and J 5 bases; bases outside gene matches: 3. The CDR3 DNA reads as TGTGCCAGCAGCTTAGGAGTAGCGGGGGAGACCCAGTACTTC. Protein sequence: CASSLGVAGETQYF.

The J gene is TRBJ1-3, the V gene TRBV19; no clear D gene. Per the germline V gene, CDR1 is LNHDA and CDR2 is SQIVND (reference sequence). The length of the CDR3 is 14 residues. Trimming took 2 bases from V and 0 from J, leaving 5 bases between them. The CDR3 nucleotides are TGTGCCAGTAGTATACAGAACTCTGGAAACACCATATATTTT. Protein: CASSIQNSGNTIYF.

This chain connects TRBV10-2 to TRBJ1-1, with D hard to call. The CDR3 runs 12 residues. V lost 6 bases and J lost 5, with 10 bases in between. Germline CDR1 and CDR2: WSHSY and SAAADI. The CDR3 is CASREGGTEAFF. The CDR3 region has the DNA TGCGCCAGCAGAGAGGGAGGGACTGAAGCTTTCTTT.

A single count supports this clone. The gene calls are TRBV10-1 and TRBJ1-1, with 9 bases matching TRBD1. This CDR3 comprises 16 residues. Losses at the gene ends were 5 bases for V and 6 bases for J; bases not matched to a gene: 13. Germline V gene sequence: CDR1 WNHNN, CDR2 SYGVQD (reference sequence). CDR3 region: CASSTGTGRIPPEAFF. The CDR3 coding sequence is TGCGCCAGCAGTACCGGGACAGGGAGAATTCCGCCTGAAGCTTTCTTT.

This clone has only one observation. CDR3 sequence: CASSLAGLGGNTEAFF. For the CDR3, the DNA is TGTGCCAGCAGCTTAGCGGGTCTGGGGGGGAACACTGAAGCTTTCTTT. V gene TRBV7-9 combines with J gene TRBJ1-1; D possibly corresponds to TRBD1 (5 bases). The V gene's germline CDR1 is SEHNR and CDR2 FQNEAQ (reference sequence). V was pared by 0 bases and J by 1 base, with 12 bases between. The CDR3 is 16 amino acids.

This clone rates as medium-sized. The V gene is TRBV5-1, the J gene TRBJ2-2, with D possibly being TRBD2 (7 bases). V lost 0 bases to trimming and J lost 3 bases, with 18 bases between them. From germline, CDR1 is SGHRS and CDR2 YFSETQ. The CDR3 sequence is 18 residues long. CDR3 residues: CASSLEPSGTTDTGELFF. The DNA for the CDR3 is TGCGCCAGCAGCTTGGAACCAAGCGGGACAACCGACACCGGGGAGCTGTTTTTT.

This clone was counted a few times. V usage is TRBV7-2 and J usage is TRBJ1-2, with D possibly matching TRBD1 (6 bases). V was clipped by 4 bases and J by 5 bases, with 11 bases between them. Per the germline V gene, CDR1 is SGHTA and CDR2 is FQGNSA. The CDR3 extends over 13 amino acids. The CDR3 protein is CASSSGGQYGYTF. The CDR3 nucleotides are TGTGCCAGCAGCTCTGGGGGACAATATGGCTACACCTTC.

This chain uses TRBV18 with TRBJ2-1; 8 bases agree with TRBD1. The CDR3 is 15 residues long. The V segment lost 3 bases and the J segment 9 bases; nucleotides outside the gene matches: 10. Germline values: CDR1 KGHSH, CDR2 LQKENI. DNA for the CDR3: TGTGCCAGCTCACCCAGGACAGGGATGGACGGTGAGCAGTTCTTC. Its protein product is CASSPRTGMDGEQFF.

J is TRBJ2-1 and V is TRBV24-1, with 10 bases matching TRBD2. With 3 bases clipped from V and 7 bases from J, the junction kept 5 bases outside the gene matches. The CDR3 has 15 residues. CDR1 is KGHDR and CDR2 is SFDVKD in the germline V gene. The chain's CDR3 is CATSDQREGNNEQFF. As DNA, the CDR3 is TGTGCCACCAGTGATCAGCGGGAGGGCAATAATGAGCAGTTCTTC.

V is TRBV6-5 and J is TRBJ1-2; TRBD1 matches at 7 bases. This CDR3 spans 15 amino acids. CDR1 is MNHEY and CDR2 is SVGAGI in the germline V gene. V was pared by 6 bases and J by 0 bases, with 7 bases of the junction left unmatched. The CDR3 protein is CASRVSGTANYGYTF. DNA for the CDR3: TGTGCCAGCAGGGTCTCCGGGACAGCTAACTATGGCTACACCTTC.

This chain joins TRBV5-8 and TRBJ1-2; no clear D gene. The CDR3 has 11 amino acids. The V gene's germline CDR1 is SGHTS and CDR2 YDEGEE. V was pared by 3 bases and J by 8 bases, with 8 bases between. CDR3 coding DNA: TGTGCCAGCAGCTCGTCGCGGGGCTACACCTTC. This translates into CASSSSRGYTF.

This chain links TRBV9 with TRBJ1-4; perhaps TRBD1 as D (6 bases). V lost 4 bases, J lost 0 bases, and 13 bases lay in between. Looked up from germline, CDR1 is SGDLS and CDR2 is YYNGEE. The CDR3 spans 16 residues. CDR3 amino acids: CASSSFGTPTNEKLFF. In DNA, the CDR3 is TGTGCCAGCAGCTCATTCGGGACACCAACTAATGAAAAACTGTTTTTT.

In DNA form, the CDR3 reads TGCGCCAGCAGCTTGGCCAGGGGGCTACGGACGAACACTGAAGCTTTCTTT. This sequence encodes CASSLARGLRTNTEAFF. V is TRBV5-1 and J is TRBJ1-1, with 8 bases that match TRBD1. The CDR3 sequence is 17 residues long. Germline loops: CDR1 SGHRS, CDR2 YFSETQ. Unmatched junction bases numbered 8, after V lost 0 bases and J lost 1 base.

The V gene is TRBV18, the J gene TRBJ2-2; D is possibly TRBD1 (6 bases). The CDR3 consists of 15 residues. V was clipped by 6 bases and J by 4 bases, with 15 bases between them. CDR1 is KGHSH and CDR2 is LQKENI in the germline V gene. The CDR3 here is CASSLGQRVTGELFF. The CDR3 bases are TGTGCCAGCTCCCTCGGACAGAGAGTCACCGGGGAGCTGTTTTTT.

This chain links TRBV18 with TRBJ2-1, with 7 bases aligning to TRBD2. CDR1 KGHSH and CDR2 LQKENI come from the germline V gene. This CDR3 region has 18 residues. J was trimmed by 6 bases and V by 3 bases; bases with no gene match: 17. CDR3 bases: TGTGCCAGCTCACCCCGCATAGGAGCGGGGCAACGATTCAATGAGCAGTTCTTC. This gives the protein CASSPRIGAGQRFNEQFF.

This chain joins TRBV7-3 and TRBJ2-2, with TRBD1 as a possible D gene (6 bases). Trimming took off 6 bases at V and 5 bases at J, with 13 bases between the two ends. CDR1 is SGHTA, CDR2 FQGTGA, per germline. The CDR3 totals 14 residues. DNA of the CDR3: TGTGCCAGCAGTCTAACAGGGCGGACCGGGGAGCTGTTTTTT. Its protein is CASSLTGRTGELFF.